One sample yielded the 7 T cell receptor beta chains listed below, sequenced in a study of blood T cell repertoires in COVID-19. Sequencing used immunoSEQ multiplex PCR; TCRdb keeps in-frame clones, though not all of them. The table lists 50,000 to 80,000 clones, 65% to 80% of them singletons. Sequenced material: peripheral blood. These receptors originate from a human donor in a cohort sampled during active COVID-19.

On this clone itself: The junction departs from the called germline gene at one end, perhaps through a read error. The chain uses TRBV28 and TRBJ1-1; the D gene is possibly TRBD1 (6 bases). CDR1 is MDHEN and CDR2 is SYDVKM in the germline V gene. CDR3 length: 12 residues. Here the CDR3 DNA reads TGTGCCAGCAGTTTACGCCATCCCGGGACATGGTTT. This encodes CASSLRHPGTWF.

This clone occurred once. CDR3 DNA sequence: TGTGCCAGCAGCCAAGATTGGGAGCGGGGGACCGTCACGCCCGGCGCAGATACGCAGTATTTT. It yields the protein CASSQDWERGTVTPGADTQYF. The chain has TRBV3-1 (or the pseudogene TRBV3-2) and TRBJ2-3; 8 nucleotides line up with TRBD2. Germline V gene lookup returns CDR1 LGHDT and CDR2 YNNKEL (reference sequence). The CDR3 totals 21 residues. J was trimmed by 4 bases and V by 0 bases; bases with no gene match: 21.

This clone was found a few times. The chain joins TRBV9 to TRBJ2-7, with 10 bases fitting TRBD2. Germline assignment: CDR1 SGDLS and CDR2 YYNGEE. Trimming took 2 bases from V and 1 from J; bases not matched to a gene: 6. There are 16 residues in the CDR3. The CDR3 protein is CASSVSPGLASYEQYF. The CDR3 coding sequence is TGTGCCAGCAGCGTGTCTCCGGGACTAGCGTCCTACGAGCAGTACTTC. Combining the CDR3 with reference TRBV9 and TRBJ2-7 gives the whole variable domain DSGVTQTPKHLITATGQRVTLRCSPRSGDLSVYWYQQSLDQGLQFLIQYYNGEERAKGNILERFSAQQFPDLHSELNLSSLELGDSALYFCASSVSPGLASYEQYFGPGTRLTVT.

This clone was detected only a few times. This sequence joins TRBV7-9 and TRBJ2-7; TRBD2 aligns across 12 bases. Per the germline V gene, CDR1 is SEHNR and CDR2 is FQNEAQ (reference sequence). CDR3 length: 18 amino acids. Trimming at V came to 1 base and at J to 7 bases, leaving 14 bases not matched to a gene. CDR3 in amino acids: CASSLGTLSSGGAGEQYF. CDR3 nucleotides: TGTGCCAGCAGCTTAGGGACCCTCTCTAGCGGGGGGGCCGGGGAGCAGTACTTC.

V and J are TRBV19 and TRBJ1-2; weak D call: TRBD1 (5 bases). The CDR3 has 13 amino acids. Between the trimmed V and J ends, which lost 2 bases and 7 bases, there was a span of 11 bases. Germline CDR1 reads LNHDA; CDR2 reads SQIVND (reference sequence). CDR3 sequence: CASSISAGPGYTF. In DNA form, the CDR3 reads TGTGCCAGTAGTATATCAGCAGGGCCTGGCTACACCTTC.

CDR3 in DNA: TGCGCCAGCAGCACCGGAGCGGGGGGGACTGAAGCTTTCTTT. This gives the protein CASSTGAGGTEAFF. This sequence joins TRBV5-1 and TRBJ1-1; D might be TRBD1 (5 bases). Trimming pared 4 bases from V and 5 bases from J, leaving 15 bases between. The length of the CDR3 is 14 residues. CDR1 SGHRS and CDR2 YFSETQ come from the germline V gene.

This sequence joins TRBV30 and TRBJ2-2; 7 positions match TRBD1. Germline-derived CDR1 and CDR2 are GTSNPN and SVGIG (reference sequence). The CDR3 length is 14 residues. V lost 0 bases, J lost 4 bases, and 2 bases stayed unmatched. The CDR3 is CAWSVQGTTGELFF. In nucleotides, the CDR3 is TGTGCCTGGAGTGTACAGGGGACCACCGGGGAGCTGTTTTTT.